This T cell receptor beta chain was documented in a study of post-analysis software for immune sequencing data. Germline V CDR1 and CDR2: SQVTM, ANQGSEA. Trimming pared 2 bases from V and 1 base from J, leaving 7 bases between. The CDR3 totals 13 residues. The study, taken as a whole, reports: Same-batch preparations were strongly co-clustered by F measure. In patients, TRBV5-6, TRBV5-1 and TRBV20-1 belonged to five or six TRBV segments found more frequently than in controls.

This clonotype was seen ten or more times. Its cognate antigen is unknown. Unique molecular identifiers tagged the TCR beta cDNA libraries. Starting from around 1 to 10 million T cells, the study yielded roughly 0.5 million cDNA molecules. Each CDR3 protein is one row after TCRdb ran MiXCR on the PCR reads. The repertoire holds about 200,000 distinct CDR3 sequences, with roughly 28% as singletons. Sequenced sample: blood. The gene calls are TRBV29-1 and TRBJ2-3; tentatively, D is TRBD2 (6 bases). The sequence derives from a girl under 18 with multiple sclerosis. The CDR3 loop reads CSVEWGGTDTQYF. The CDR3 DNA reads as TGCAGCGTTGAATGGGGGGGCACAGATACGCAGTATTTT.